Each of the 19 T cell receptor beta chains below was sequenced from the same sample in a study of cytomegalovirus exposure and HLA in healthy donors. PCR amplification relied on 60 Vbeta primers (plus 13 Jbeta primers). The repertoire was sequenced with immunoSEQ multiplex PCR; TCRdb's copy has only in-frame clones and lacks some. The table has 150,000 to 200,000 clones, nearly 80% seen once. The material sequenced was PBMCs. The source of these receptors is a middle-aged man in good health and CMV-seropositive.

The chain has TRBV11-2 and TRBJ1-1; D is uncertain. CDR1 is SGHAT, CDR2 FQNNGV, per germline. Trimming removed 6 bases at V and 3 bases at J, with 8 bases between. The CDR3 length is 12 residues. This CDR3 reads CASSFPDTEAFF. CDR3 nucleotide sequence: TGTGCCAGCAGTTTCCCGGACACTGAAGCTTTCTTT.

J is TRBJ1-2 and V is TRBV5-6; perhaps TRBD1 as D (5 bases). The CDR3 runs to 13 residues. Germline CDR1 reads SGHDT; CDR2 reads YYEEEE. V lost 1 base to trimming and J lost 6 bases, with 10 bases between them. CDR3 nucleotide sequence: TGTGCCAGCAGCTTGCGGGGGGTCGATGGCTACACCTTC. This encodes CASSLRGVDGYTF.

This rearrangement joins TRBV29-1 to TRBJ1-1; D not resolved. The V gene lost 3 bases and the J gene lost 0 bases, with 5 bases spanning the gap. CDR3 length: 12 residues. Germline assignment: CDR1 SQVTM and CDR2 ANQGSEA. This chain's CDR3 is CSVDNMNTEAFF. The DNA of the CDR3 is TGCAGCGTTGATAATATGAACACTGAAGCTTTCTTT.

This rearrangement joins TRBV5-4 to TRBJ1-3; D possibly corresponds to TRBD1 (6 bases). The germline CDR1 and CDR2 sequences are SGHNT and YYREEE (reference sequence). Trimming shortened V by 4 bases and J by 4 bases, and 18 bases separated the two germline ends. The CDR3 length is 16 residues. The CDR3 spells CASSRIGGPHGNTIYF. DNA for the CDR3: TGTGCCAGCAGCCGGATTGGGGGCCCACACGGAAACACCATATATTTT. Combining the CDR3 with reference TRBV5-4 and TRBJ1-3 gives the whole variable domain ETGVTQSPTHLIKTRGQQVTLRCSSQSGHNTVSWYQQALGQGPQFIFQYYREEENGRGNFPPRFSGLQFPNYSSELNVNALELDDSALYLCASSRIGGPHGNTIYFGEGSWLTVV.

The chain has TRBV7-9 and TRBJ1-6; TRBD1 matches 8 bases. This CDR3 is 15 amino acids long. Trimming removed 3 bases from V and 9 bases from J; junction bases left unmatched: 7. Germline values: CDR1 SEHNR, CDR2 FQNEAQ (reference sequence). The CDR3 sequence: CASSFQGARGSPLHF. DNA for the CDR3: TGTGCCAGCAGCTTCCAGGGGGCGCGGGGTTCACCCCTCCACTTT.

As for this clone: The same CDR3 can be traced to other DNA sequences in this sample. The chain couples TRBV9 to TRBJ1-5; 9 nucleotides match TRBD1. The CDR3 extends over 15 amino acids. CDR1 is SGDLS and CDR2 is YYNGEE in the germline V gene. V shed 2 bases, J shed 2 bases, and the junction held 2 bases outside the gene matches. The CDR3 DNA sequence: TGTGCCAGCAGCGTGACAGGGGGAGGCAATCAGCCCCAGCATTTT. Protein product: CASSVTGGGNQPQHF. Drawing the rest from reference TRBV9 and TRBJ1-5, the complete variable domain is DSGVTQTPKHLITATGQRVTLRCSPRSGDLSVYWYQQSLDQGLQFLIQYYNGEERAKGNILERFSAQQFPDLHSELNLSSLELGDSALYFCASSVTGGGNQPQHFGDGTRLSIL.

Written as DNA, the CDR3 is TGTGCCAGCAGCGGGGACACATTGAACACTGAAGCTTTCTTT. This translates into CASSGDTLNTEAFF. The V and J genes are TRBV6-1 and TRBJ1-1, with D possibly matching TRBD1 (6 bases). CDR3 size: 14 residues. V lost 6 bases, J lost 0 bases, and 11 bases lay in between. The germline CDR1 and CDR2 sequences are MNHNS and SASEGT.

This chain links TRBV6-1 with TRBJ1-1, with 8 bases fitting TRBD1. CDR1 is MNHNS and CDR2 is SASEGT in the germline V gene. The V segment lost 1 base and the J segment 5 bases; nucleotides outside the gene matches: 12. This CDR3 has 17 residues. In DNA, the CDR3 is TGTGCCAGCAGTGAAGGTGGCAGGGGGCTTGCTCGGACTGAAGCTTTCTTT. It specifies CASSEGGRGLARTEAFF.

The chain carries TRBV19 and TRBJ2-1, with 10 bases aligning to TRBD2. The CDR3 covers 16 residues. The germline CDR1 and CDR2 sequences are LNHDA and SQIVND (reference sequence). Trimming took 2 bases from V and 4 from J; bases not matched to a gene: 5. The CDR3 here is CASSILAGDLYNEQFF. CDR3 DNA sequence: TGTGCCAGTAGTATACTAGCGGGGGATCTTTACAATGAGCAGTTCTTC.

The V call is TRBV6-1, the J call TRBJ1-5, with D perhaps TRBD1 (6 bases). This CDR3 region has 15 residues. Trimming shortened V by 5 bases and J by 6 bases, and 17 bases separated the two germline ends. The germline V gene encodes CDR1 MNHNS and CDR2 SASEGT. CDR3 loop: CASSLADSRVQPQHF. CDR3 in DNA: TGTGCCAGCAGTCTAGCGGACAGTAGGGTTCAGCCCCAGCATTTT.

For this clone: This specimen includes other DNA sequences encoding the same CDR3. DNA for the CDR3: TGCGCCAGCAGCTTGGCCCTCGAGGGGGCATCCTATAATTCACCCCTCCACTTT. The encoded protein is CASSLALEGASYNSPLHF. The chain combines TRBV5-1 with TRBJ1-6, with 7 bases that match TRBD1. Trimming took 0 bases from V and 1 from J; bases not matched to a gene: 7. The CDR3 extends over 18 amino acids. From germline, CDR1 is SGHRS and CDR2 YFSETQ.

The chain links TRBV7-8 to TRBJ2-7; D gene uncertain. This CDR3 contains 12 residues. Germline CDR1 reads SGHVS; CDR2 reads FQNEAQ. V was shortened by 5 bases and J by 4 bases, with 9 bases between the two germline ends. Here the CDR3 reads CASSPPEYEQYF. CDR3 DNA: TGTGCCAGCAGCCCCCCGGAGTACGAGCAGTACTTC.

J is TRBJ2-2 and V is TRBV5-8; 8 bases align to TRBD1. Germline loops: CDR1 SGHTS, CDR2 YDEGEE. Trimming cost V 4 bases and J 3 bases; bases outside gene matches: 8. This CDR3 contains 16 residues. In DNA form, the CDR3 reads TGTGCCAGCAGCCTCGGACAGGGCGCGCACACCGGGGAGCTGTTTTTT. This sequence encodes CASSLGQGAHTGELFF. Looking up the rest from reference TRBV5-8 and TRBJ2-2 gives the full variable domain: EAGVTQSPTHLIKTRGQQATLRCSPISGHTSVYWYQQALGLGLQFLLWYDEGEERNRGNFPPRFSGRQFPNYSSELNVNALELEDSALYLCASSLGQGAHTGELFFGEGSRLTVL.

The V gene is TRBV29-1, the J gene TRBJ2-3; D is uncertain. Germline V gene sequence: CDR1 SQVTM, CDR2 ANQGSEA. This CDR3 is built from 13 residues. V was cut by 5 bases and J by 5 bases, with 14 bases left in between. The CDR3 region is CSVRRSSGDTQYF. The CDR3, as DNA: TGCAGCGTTAGAAGGTCCTCAGGAGATACGCAGTATTTT.

The gene calls are TRBV10-3 and TRBJ1-1, with D unclear. The CDR3 sequence is 16 residues long. V lost 2 bases and J lost 1, with 14 bases in between. The germline V gene encodes CDR1 ENHRY and CDR2 SYGVKD. The CDR3: CAISEPGLISNTEAFF. The DNA for the CDR3 is TGTGCCATCAGTGAGCCGGGTTTGATTTCGAACACTGAAGCTTTCTTT.

This sequence joins TRBV7-9 and TRBJ1-1, with 9 bases lining up with TRBD1. Germline-derived CDR1 and CDR2 are SEHNR and FQNEAQ (reference sequence). Unmatched junction bases numbered 7, after V lost 6 bases and J lost 5 bases. The CDR3 has 14 residues. CDR3 protein: CASRQGQGGTEAFF. The CDR3 nucleotides are TGTGCCAGCAGACAGGGACAGGGAGGAACTGAAGCTTTCTTT.

V gene TRBV7-9 combines with J gene TRBJ1-5; no reliable D call. The CDR3 loop spans 14 amino acids. V gave up 2 bases and J gave up 7 bases, with 12 bases separating them. CDR1 SEHNR and CDR2 FQNEAQ come from the germline V gene (reference sequence). The chain's CDR3 is CASSLSGLRQPQHF. The CDR3 DNA reads TGTGCCAGCAGCTTATCGGGGTTACGGCAGCCCCAGCATTTT.

The chain combines TRBV2 with TRBJ2-2; TRBD1 is a possible D gene (5 bases). This CDR3 is 12 amino acids long. Trimming took 8 bases from V and 13 from J, leaving 17 bases between them. The V gene's germline CDR1 is SNHLY and CDR2 FYNNEI. The CDR3: CASSEGVEWLFF. The CDR3 nucleotides read TGTGCCAGCTCCGAAGGGGTCGAGTGGCTGTTTTTT.

The chain combines TRBV13 with TRBJ2-7, with D maybe TRBD2 (5 bases). Germline V gives CDR1 PRHDT, CDR2 FYEKMQ (reference sequence). The CDR3 extends over 13 amino acids. The V end lost 5 bases, the J end lost 1 base, and 9 bases lay between the germline ends. CDR3 protein: CASSPGRSYEQYF. The CDR3 coding sequence is TGTGCCAGCAGCCCTGGGAGATCCTACGAGCAGTACTTC. The full variable domain, completed using reference TRBV13 and TRBJ2-7, is AAGVIQSPRHLIKEKRETATLKCYPIPRHDTVYWYQQGPGQDPQFLISFYEKMQSDKGSIPDRFSAQQFSDYHSELNMSSLELGDSALYFCASSPGRSYEQYFGPGTRLTVT.